This record looks at one TCR beta chain sequence and its context. No antigen is known for it. These data come from a study of cytomegalovirus exposure and HLA in healthy donors. The wider study: Later analysis reported that the 120 or so validation repertoires shared the platform of the 500 to 750 first-cohort repertoires. Study-level findings and limits: Both high specificity and high sensitivity reportedly marked the classifier's diagnosis of cytomegalovirus status. The authors confirmed in vitro that three CMV-associated chains were specific for CMV antigens. Listed as cytomegalovirus-associated were 170 or so TCR beta chains.

V dropped 5 bases and J dropped 0 bases, with 13 bases sitting between them. CDR3 size: 15 residues. Germline values: CDR1 MNHNY, CDR2 SVGAGI (reference sequence). The repertoire was sequenced with immunoSEQ multiplex PCR; TCRdb's copy has only in-frame clones and lacks some. The table records roughly 120,000 clones, roughly 90% of them present only once. What was sequenced was PBMCs. The chain has TRBV6-6 and TRBJ1-1; weak D call: TRBD1 (6 bases). This clonotype originated in a woman in her 30s in good health and CMV-seropositive. This chain's CDR3 is CASSSSDRMNTEAFF. In DNA form, the CDR3 reads TGTGCCAGCAGTAGCTCGGACAGAATGAACACTGAAGCTTTCTTT.